Here is one T cell receptor (beta chain) with its context. The germline gives CDR1 LGHDT, CDR2 YNNKEL (reference sequence). The CDR3 has 13 amino acids. V dropped 0 bases and J dropped 5 bases, with 5 bases sitting between them. The data stem from a study of T cell responses to AZD1222 COVID-19 vaccine. Data came from immunoSEQ multiplex PCR; TCRdb stores just in-frame clones and leaves some out. There are more than 95,000 clones in the sample; 70% to 90% occur only once, and 2.5% lies in the top ten. The origin of this receptor is an adult in good health. The chain is built from TRBV3-1 (or the pseudogene TRBV3-2) and TRBJ1-5; D is undetermined. This specimen consisted of peripheral blood, obtained on day 0 of AZD1222 vaccination. The CDR3 nucleotides read TGTGCCAGCAGCCAAGAAACCGATCAGCCCCAGCATTTT. This translates into CASSQETDQPQHF.